This T cell receptor beta chain originates from a study of blood T cell repertoires in COVID-19. Study-wide background: Acute and convalescent COVID-19 specimens originated in the United States, Italy and Spain. Nucleic acid was either cDNA or gDNA, and it came from T cells, B-cell-depleted T cells, or PBMCs.

Original methodology: How many nucleated cells were present was estimated from reference gene primer amplification. Clones were sequenced by immunoSEQ multiplex PCR, and TCRdb holds only the in-frame ones, with some missing. V and J calls and clone size are as listed in that table; D and trimming were resolved from the DNA. Of 150,000 to 200,000 clones in the sample, around nine tenths were seen once. A single count supports this clone. There are 15 residues in the CDR3. The germline gives CDR1 SGHTA, CDR2 FQGNSA. Trimming cost V 5 bases and J 4 bases; bases outside gene matches: 6. Source material: peripheral blood. The J gene is TRBJ2-3, the V gene TRBV7-2; 10 bases match TRBD2. The clonotype originates from a human donor in a cohort sampled during active COVID-19. CDR3 sequence reads: CASSQAGTSADTQYF. In nucleotides, the CDR3 is TGTGCCAGCAGCCAGGCCGGGACTAGCGCAGATACGCAGTATTTT.